This T cell receptor beta chain is drawn from a study of CD8 T cells in ankylosing spondylitis. The CDR3 is 13 amino acids. V was clipped by 6 bases and J by 5 bases; unmatched bases: 5. Germline CDR1 is DFQATT and CDR2 is SNEGSKA (reference sequence). This clonotype was seen ten or more times. Its antigen is currently unknown. Study findings and constraints: Reportedly, significant enrichment of disease-linked clones occurred in matched ankylosing spondylitis synovial fluid. One TCR beta motif, made up of eight highly homologous variants, appeared characteristic of ankylosing spondylitis blood.

Quantitative 5'-RACE with molecular barcodes was used to make the TCR beta libraries. From the 5' RACE reads, TCRdb called clonotypes with MiXCR, one entry per CDR3 protein. The data contain 250,000 or so distinct CDR3 sequences, 20% to 30% of them singletons. This receptor was obtained from a male donor with ankylosing spondylitis or in good health (not recorded which). The genes are TRBV20-1 and TRBJ2-5; 11 bases are a match to TRBD1. Sequenced sample: blood, either unsorted or a sorted T cell fraction (not recorded which). The CDR3 region is CSAQGQGGETQYF. The CDR3 DNA sequence: TGCAGTGCCCAGGGACAGGGGGGCGAGACCCAGTACTTC.